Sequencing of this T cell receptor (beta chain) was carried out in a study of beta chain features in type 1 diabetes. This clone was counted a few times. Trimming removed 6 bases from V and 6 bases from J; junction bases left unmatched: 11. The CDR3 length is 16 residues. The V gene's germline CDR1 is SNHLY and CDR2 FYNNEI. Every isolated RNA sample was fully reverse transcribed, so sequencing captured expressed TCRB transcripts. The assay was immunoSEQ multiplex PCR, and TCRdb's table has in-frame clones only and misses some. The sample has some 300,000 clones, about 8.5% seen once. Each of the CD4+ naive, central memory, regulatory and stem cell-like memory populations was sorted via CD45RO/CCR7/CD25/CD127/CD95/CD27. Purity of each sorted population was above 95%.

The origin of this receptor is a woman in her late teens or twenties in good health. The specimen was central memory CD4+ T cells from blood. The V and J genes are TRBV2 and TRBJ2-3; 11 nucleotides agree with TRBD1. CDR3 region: CASRFRIGTGGDTQYF. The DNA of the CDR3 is TGTGCCAGCAGATTTAGAATCGGGACAGGGGGGGATACGCAGTATTTT.